Below are 27 T cell receptor beta chains sequenced from a single sample in a study of beta chain features in type 1 diabetes. General study findings and limits: When Type 1 diabetes patients were examined, their TCRB CDR3s proved moderately but significantly shorter in all four CD4+ subsets.

Sequencing targeted expressed TCRB transcripts, as all isolated RNA had been reverse transcribed. Assay used: immunoSEQ multiplex PCR; TCRdb lists only in-frame clones, some missing. The repertoire consists of roughly 340,000 clones, with over 10% occurring once and the leading ten covering over 0.008%. These TCRs' antigens remain unknown. The source material was naive CD4+ T cells from blood. All receptors come from a woman aged 18-35 years with type 1 diabetes.

This clone was detected a few times. The chain couples TRBV6-5 to TRBJ2-7; D might be TRBD2 (5 bases). Trimming cost V 4 bases and J 9 bases, with 22 bases left between them. CDR1 and CDR2 from the germline V gene are MNHEY and SVGAGI. The CDR3 spans 15 residues. CDR3 coding DNA: TGTGCCAGCAGTTCTCCGGGATCTAGCACGTTGGTGCAGTACTTC. This translates into CASSSPGSSTLVQYF.

The V call is TRBV11-1, the J call TRBJ2-1; 9 nucleotides align to TRBD2. From germline, CDR1 is SGHAT and CDR2 FQDESV (reference sequence). The CDR3 runs 16 residues. Trimming cost V 2 bases and J 6 bases; bases outside gene matches: 8. For the CDR3, the DNA is TGTGCCAGCAGCTTATGGGGTGCGGGAGGGACCAATGAGCAGTTCTTC. Translating gives CASSLWGAGGTNEQFF.

In its sample, this clone was seen a few times. The chain combines TRBV9 with TRBJ2-3; possible D gene TRBD2, 6 bases. Trimming removed 0 bases from V and 1 base from J, with 6 bases in between. Germline V gene lookup returns CDR1 SGDLS and CDR2 YYNGEE. The CDR3 spans 14 residues. The CDR3 bases are TGTGCCAGCAGCGTAGCTAGCGGCACAGATACGCAGTATTTT. It yields the protein CASSVASGTDTQYF.

The chain links TRBV29-1 to TRBJ1-2, with D tentatively TRBD1 (6 bases). The CDR3 covers 12 residues. The germline gives CDR1 SQVTM, CDR2 ANQGSEA. The CDR3 reads CKTDSLNYGYTF. CDR3 DNA sequence: TGCAAAACGGACAGCCTTAACTATGGCTACACCTTC. Full variable domain (remainder filled in from reference TRBV29-1 and TRBJ1-2): SAVISQKPSRDICQRGTSLTIQCQVDSQVTMMFWYRQQPGQSLTLIATANQGSEATYESGFVIDKFPISRPNLTFSTLTVSNMSPEDSSIYLCKTDSLNYGYTFGSGTRLTVV.

The genes are TRBV7-2 and TRBJ1-1; D not resolved. The CDR3 runs 16 residues. The V and J ends lost 1 base and 3 bases respectively, with 15 bases between them. The germline gives CDR1 SGHTA, CDR2 FQGNSA. DNA for the CDR3: TGTGCCAGCAGCTTAGGATTCGACCTCCGGGACACTGAAGCTTTCTTT. Its protein is CASSLGFDLRDTEAFF.

This clone was counted a few times. The genes are TRBV7-9 and TRBJ1-1; TRBD1 matches 7 bases. This CDR3 is built from 13 residues. From germline, CDR1 is SEHNR and CDR2 FQNEAQ (reference sequence). V shed 4 bases and J 2 bases; nucleotides not matched to a gene: 1. The DNA for the CDR3 is TGTGCCAGCAGCTGGGACAGAAACACTGAAGCTTTCTTT. Translated: CASSWDRNTEAFF. Full variable domain (remainder filled in from reference TRBV7-9 and TRBJ1-1): DTGVSQNPRHKITKRGQNVTFRCDPISEHNRLYWYRQTLGQGPEFLTYFQNEAQLEKSRLLSDRFSAERPKGSFSTLEIQRTEQGDSAMYLCASSWDRNTEAFFGQGTRLTVV.

This clone showed up just a few times. Here the CDR3 DNA reads TGTGCCAGCAGCGCCACAGGGGTGCGGCAGTACTTC. Translation gives CASSATGVRQYF. The chain is built from TRBV7-9 and TRBJ2-7; TRBD1 agrees at 7 bases. The CDR3 has 12 amino acids. V shed 5 bases, J shed 9 bases, and the junction held 7 bases outside the gene matches. In germline, CDR1 is SEHNR, CDR2 FQNEAQ (reference sequence).

The V call is TRBV11-3, the J call TRBJ1-1; D ambiguous. V lost 0 bases to trimming and J lost 4 bases, with 6 bases between them. Germline V gene data show CDR1 as SGHNT and CDR2 as YENEEA. This CDR3 has 13 residues. CDR3 amino acids: CASSLERSTEAFF. Here the CDR3 DNA reads TGTGCCAGCAGCTTAGAGAGGAGCACTGAAGCTTTCTTT.

This clone has just a few counts. The rearrangement uses TRBV5-6 and TRBJ2-2, with D possibly being TRBD2 (6 bases). V was shortened by 4 bases and J by 6 bases, with 19 bases between the two germline ends. This CDR3 is 16 amino acids long. The germline V gene encodes CDR1 SGHDT and CDR2 YYEEEE. CDR3 DNA: TGTGCCAGCAGCCCTAATGGCGGGATGATCCCCGGGGAGCTGTTTTTT. It specifies CASSPNGGMIPGELFF.

The gene calls are TRBV18 and TRBJ1-2; D unresolved. CDR1 and CDR2 from the germline V gene are KGHSH and LQKENI. CDR3 length: 14 residues. V was cut by 2 bases and J by 2 bases, with 9 bases left in between. The DNA for the CDR3 is TGTGCCAGCTCACCATCAATGGAGAACTATGGCTACACCTTC. This encodes CASSPSMENYGYTF.

This chain uses TRBV4-2 with TRBJ2-5; 7 bases line up with TRBD1. CDR1 is LGHNA and CDR2 is YNFKEQ in the germline V gene. This CDR3 is built from 15 residues. V shed 0 bases, J shed 5 bases, and the junction held 6 bases outside the gene matches. The CDR3 here is CASSQETGLRETQYF. Here the CDR3 DNA reads TGTGCCAGCAGCCAAGAGACAGGGCTAAGGGAGACCCAGTACTTC.

The chain is built from TRBV11-2 and TRBJ1-1; the match to TRBD1 covers 10 bases. Germline V gene data show CDR1 as SGHAT and CDR2 as FQNNGV. Trimming at V came to 5 bases and at J to 10 bases, leaving 13 bases not matched to a gene. This CDR3 is 15 amino acids long. CDR3 sequence (DNA): TGTGCCAGCAGCCTGCGGGACAGGGGCTTGAGTGGAGCTTTCTTT. Amino acid sequence: CASSLRDRGLSGAFF.

The J gene is TRBJ2-7, the V gene TRBV9; D not certain. V was cut by 0 bases and J by 1 base, with 8 bases left in between. The CDR3 length is 14 residues. Germline V gives CDR1 SGDLS, CDR2 YYNGEE. The CDR3 nucleotides are TGTGCCAGCAGCGTAGCTAGGAATTCCTACGAGCAGTACTTC. This gives the protein CASSVARNSYEQYF.

The chain uses TRBV5-6 and TRBJ2-2; D gene ambiguous. The CDR3 length is 14 residues. The V end lost 4 bases, the J end lost 4 bases, and 11 bases lay between the germline ends. Germline-derived CDR1 and CDR2 are SGHDT and YYEEEE. CDR3 residues: CASSIMASTGELFF. As DNA, the CDR3 is TGTGCCAGCAGCATCATGGCCTCCACCGGGGAGCTGTTTTTT.

This clone was found a few times. The chain carries TRBV28 and TRBJ2-1, with a tentative D call TRBD2 (5 bases). This CDR3 spans 14 amino acids. V lost 6 bases and J 0 bases, leaving 9 bases between the germline ends. Germline V CDR1 and CDR2: MDHEN, SYDVKM. The CDR3 DNA is TGTGCCAGCAGCAGGAGGAGCTCCTACAATGAGCAGTTCTTC. This codes for CASSRRSSYNEQFF.

A few counts support this clone. The gene calls are TRBV7-6 and TRBJ2-5; D might be TRBD2 (6 bases). Trimming removed 5 bases from V and 5 bases from J, with 6 bases in between. CDR1 and CDR2 from the germline V gene are SGHVS and FNYEAQ. CDR3 length: 11 amino acids. DNA of the CDR3: TGTGCCAGCAGCGGGGGGGAGACCCAGTACTTC. It specifies CASSGGETQYF.

The chain couples TRBV12-5 to TRBJ2-5; D is perhaps TRBD2 (6 bases). This CDR3 is 15 amino acids long. V lost 0 bases and J lost 1, with 9 bases in between. Germline CDR1 and CDR2: LGHNT and FRNRAP. DNA for the CDR3: TGTGCTAGTGGTTTGGTACGGAGGGCCCAAGAGACCCAGTACTTC. This sequence encodes CASGLVRRAQETQYF.

CDR3 sequence: CASSRSMVFTSTDTQYF. DNA of the CDR3: TGTGCCAGCAGCCGGTCCATGGTATTCACTAGCACAGATACGCAGTATTTT. J is TRBJ2-3 and V is TRBV5-4, with unresolved D. The CDR3 is made up of 17 amino acids. Trimming shortened V by 4 bases and J by 0 bases, and 18 bases separated the two germline ends. Germline V CDR1 and CDR2: SGHNT, YYREEE (reference sequence).

The CDR3 spells CASRLQGTGELFF. The CDR3 nucleotides are TGTGCCAGCAGACTACAGGGAACCGGGGAGCTGTTTTTT. The V and J genes are TRBV6-4 and TRBJ2-2; tentatively, D is TRBD1 (6 bases). This CDR3 has 13 amino acids. Germline V gives CDR1 MRHNA, CDR2 SNTAGT. V was trimmed by 6 bases and J by 5 bases, leaving 10 bases between them.

The chain links TRBV20-1 to TRBJ2-1; 8 bases match TRBD1. The CDR3 is 11 residues long. CDR1 DFQATT and CDR2 SNEGSKA come from the germline V gene (reference sequence). The J segment lost 11 bases and the V segment lost 5 bases, leaving 5 bases of the junction unmatched. The chain's CDR3 is CSAHTGGKQFF. CDR3 bases: TGCAGTGCTCATACAGGGGGAAAGCAGTTCTTC.

The chain couples TRBV2 to TRBJ2-3, with D possibly TRBD2 on 5 matching bases. Trimming left V 6 bases short and J 6 bases short, with 7 bases between. CDR3 size: 11 residues. From germline, CDR1 is SNHLY and CDR2 FYNNEI. The CDR3 DNA reads as TGTGCCAGCAGGACTACGGATACGCAGTATTTT. It encodes CASRTTDTQYF.

With regard to this clone: This same CDR3 is encoded by further DNA sequences in the sample. The chain couples TRBV20-1 to TRBJ2-5, with D hard to call. The length of the CDR3 is 10 residues. Germline values: CDR1 DFQATT, CDR2 SNEGSKA (reference sequence). CDR3 region: CLAGGETQYF. In nucleotides, the CDR3 is TGCCTGGCCGGCGGAGAGACCCAGTACTTC.

This clone was detected only a few times. V is TRBV7-2 and J is TRBJ2-1; TRBD2 aligns across 8 bases. Germline CDR1 is SGHTA and CDR2 is FQGNSA. The trim removed 5 bases at V and 3 bases at J, leaving 6 bases unmatched. The CDR3 length is 15 residues. The CDR3 spells CASSSGAGGYNEQFF. The CDR3 coding sequence is TGTGCCAGCAGCAGCGGGGCGGGAGGCTACAATGAGCAGTTCTTC. The full variable domain, its missing parts supplied by reference TRBV7-2 and TRBJ2-1, is GAGVSQSPSNKVTEKGKDVELRCDPISGHTALYWYRQSLGQGLEFLIYFQGNSAPDKSGLPSDRFSAERTGGSVSTLTIQRTQQEDSAVYLCASSSGAGGYNEQFFGPGTRLTVL.

This clone was found a few times. The chain links TRBV7-8 to TRBJ2-1, with TRBD1 matching 9 bases. The V gene's germline CDR1 is SGHVS and CDR2 FQNEAQ. V lost 5 bases, J lost 4 bases, and 9 bases stayed unmatched. The CDR3 has 16 residues. The CDR3 nucleotides read TGTGCCAGCAGCCTTCTCTCGGGACAGGGATACAATGAGCAGTTCTTC. Protein sequence: CASSLLSGQGYNEQFF.

This clone came up a few times. V and J are TRBV9 and TRBJ2-3; 9 nucleotides align to TRBD1. Trimming at V came to 2 bases and at J to 2 bases, leaving 3 bases not matched to a gene. CDR3 length: 15 amino acids. Germline V gene lookup returns CDR1 SGDLS and CDR2 YYNGEE. CDR3 DNA: TGTGCCAGCAGCGTTACAGGGGGCGTCACAGATACGCAGTATTTT. It yields the protein CASSVTGGVTDTQYF.

The chain carries TRBV25-1 and TRBJ1-3; 8 positions match TRBD1. V dropped 8 bases and J dropped 2; count of bases not matched to a gene: 5. CDR1 is MGHDK, CDR2 SYGVNS, per germline. The CDR3 covers 14 residues. The CDR3 DNA reads as TGTGCCAGCTCACAGGGGGGGCCTGGAAACACCATATATTTT. Encoded protein: CASSQGGPGNTIYF.

The chain is built from TRBV21-1 and TRBJ2-1; the tabulated D call, TRBD2, remains unverified against the DNA. TRBV21-1 is a known pseudogene. This CDR3 has 12 amino acids. The DNA for the CDR3 is TGTGCCAGCAGCAAACGGGATTGTGAGCAGTTCTTC. Protein sequence: CASSKRDCEQFF.